The 14 T cell receptor beta chains presented below share a single source sample, sequenced in a study of CD8+ T cells in alopecia areata. cDNA reverse transcribed from extracted RNA served as the sequencing template. The repertoire was sequenced with immunoSEQ multiplex PCR; TCRdb's copy has only in-frame clones and lacks some. In the table there are 110,000 to 150,000 clones, about 60% of which are singletons. Material: CD4+ T cells sorted from blood, obtained at week 0. Receptor source: a human donor with alopecia areata.

The chain joins TRBV30 to TRBJ1-5; 9 nucleotides match TRBD1. CDR1 GTSNPN and CDR2 SVGIG come from the germline V gene (reference sequence). With 3 bases clipped from V and 4 bases from J, the junction kept 4 bases outside the gene matches. The CDR3 runs 14 residues. The CDR3 DNA reads as TGTGCCTGGAGCGCCGGGACAGGGAATCAGCCCCAGCATTTT. This gives the protein CAWSAGTGNQPQHF. The full variable domain, completed using reference TRBV30 and TRBJ1-5, is SQTIHQWPATLVQPVGSPLSLECTVEGTSNPNLYWYRQAAGRGLQLLFYSVGIGQISSEVPQNLSASRPQDRQFILSSKKLLLSDSGFYLCAWSAGTGNQPQHFGDGTRLSIL.

The chain links TRBV9 to TRBJ2-3, with D maybe TRBD1 (6 bases). Trimming pared 1 base from V and 2 bases from J, leaving 11 bases between. The germline V gene has CDR1 SGDLS and CDR2 YYNGEE. This CDR3 contains 15 residues. CDR3 sequence (DNA): TGTGCCAGCAGCGTACGGACAGACTCCACAGATACGCAGTATTTT. Its translation is CASSVRTDSTDTQYF.

This clone has a handful of counts. The identical CDR3 is also encoded by other nucleotide sequences in the sample. The CDR3 bases are TGTGCCAGCAGCCGAAGTGATGAGCAGTTCTTC. Its protein product is CASSRSDEQFF. The chain carries TRBV4-2 and TRBJ2-1; D call uncertain. Germline V gene data show CDR1 as LGHNA and CDR2 as YNFKEQ. V lost 4 bases and J 8 bases, leaving 6 bases between the germline ends. The CDR3 totals 11 residues.

CDR3 in amino acids: CSVEEGTEAFF. The CDR3 DNA follows: TGCAGCGTTGAAGAGGGCACTGAAGCTTTCTTT. V gene TRBV29-1 combines with J gene TRBJ1-1; no clear D gene. The germline CDR1 and CDR2 sequences are SQVTM and ANQGSEA. V was trimmed by 0 bases and J by 4 bases, leaving 3 bases between them. The CDR3 extends over 11 amino acids.

This clone is a singleton in its sample. V usage is TRBV11-1 and J usage is TRBJ2-1; 9 bases align to TRBD2. This CDR3 contains 16 residues. CDR1 is SGHAT, CDR2 FQDESV, per germline (reference sequence). The J segment lost 4 bases and the V segment lost 1 base, leaving 5 bases of the junction unmatched. The CDR3 nucleotides are TGTGCCAGCAGCTTAGGAGGAAGCGGGGGGTACAATGAGCAGTTCTTC. This translates into CASSLGGSGGYNEQFF. The complete variable domain, with remaining parts taken from reference TRBV11-1 and TRBJ2-1, reads EAEVAQSPRYKITEKSQAVAFWCDPISGHATLYWYRQILGQGPELLVQFQDESVVDDSQLPKDRFSAERLKGVDSTLKIQPAELGDSAMYLCASSLGGSGGYNEQFFGPGTRLTVL.

The rearrangement links TRBV7-2 to TRBJ2-7; D is possibly TRBD1 (6 bases). The CDR3 loop spans 13 amino acids. V dropped 5 bases and J dropped 2 bases, with 10 bases sitting between them. Germline V gives CDR1 SGHTA, CDR2 FQGNSA. CDR3 in amino acids: CASSLDSTYEQYF. CDR3 bases: TGTGCCAGCAGCCTGGACAGTACCTACGAGCAGTACTTC.

CDR3 coding DNA: TGTGCCAGCAGAGGCCTGGGACCTCCCCAAGAGACCCAGTACTTC. This gives the protein CASRGLGPPQETQYF. The rearrangement uses TRBV27 and TRBJ2-5; TRBD1 or TRBD2 may be the D gene (5 bases each). Deletions cut 6 bases from V and 1 base from J, with 15 bases between. This CDR3 is built from 15 residues. CDR1 MNHEY and CDR2 SMNVEV come from the germline V gene (reference sequence).

This clone turned up a few times. V gene TRBV7-2 combines with J gene TRBJ2-1, with D maybe TRBD1 (5 bases). V was pared by 2 bases and J by 0 bases, with 11 bases between. Germline V lookup: CDR1 SGHTA, CDR2 FQGNSA. The CDR3 spans 16 residues. CDR3 sequence (DNA): TGTGCCAGCAGCTTAATACCTAGGGGCTCCTACAATGAGCAGTTCTTC. Its protein is CASSLIPRGSYNEQFF.

To note about this clone: The same CDR3 also results from other DNA sequences found in this sample. The rearrangement links TRBV18 to TRBJ1-2, with no clear D. V gave up 0 bases and J gave up 0 bases, with 2 bases separating them. Germline V gene sequence: CDR1 KGHSH, CDR2 LQKENI. There are 13 residues in the CDR3. The CDR3 loop is CASSPPANYGYTF. In DNA, the CDR3 is TGTGCCAGCTCACCACCGGCTAACTATGGCTACACCTTC.

This clone was detected only a few times. The chain has TRBV7-3 and TRBJ2-6; D remains ambiguous. This CDR3 comprises 13 residues. Germline assignment: CDR1 SGHTA and CDR2 FQGTGA. Between the trimmed V and J ends, which lost 1 base and 18 bases, there was a span of 16 bases. DNA for the CDR3: TGTGCCAGCAGCTTAATGGAAGGCAGGCCTGCGACTTTC. Its translation: CASSLMEGRPATF.

The V gene is TRBV7-2, the J gene TRBJ1-5; D not resolved. Germline CDR1 is SGHTA and CDR2 is FQGNSA. CDR3 length: 13 residues. The V end was cut by 7 bases, the J end by 5 bases, with 12 bases between. CDR3 sequence: CASTQDRDQPQHF. In DNA, the CDR3 is TGTGCCAGCACCCAAGATAGGGATCAGCCCCAGCATTTT.

This clone was detected only a few times. This chain joins TRBV30 and TRBJ1-4, with D tentatively TRBD1 (6 bases). V dropped 5 bases and J dropped 6 bases, with 10 bases sitting between them. The germline CDR1 and CDR2 sequences are GTSNPN and SVGIG (reference sequence). The CDR3 runs 12 residues. The CDR3 DNA reads as TGTGCCTGGGATGGGGGGCATGAAAAACTGTTTTTT. Its translation is CAWDGGHEKLFF.

The CDR3 nucleotides read TGTGCCAGCAGCCGCTTAGCGGGGGGGAACAATGAGCAGTTCTTC. Protein sequence: CASSRLAGGNNEQFF. The chain links TRBV11-2 to TRBJ2-1, with 11 nucleotides matching TRBD2. Germline values: CDR1 SGHAT, CDR2 FQNNGV. The ends lost 5 bases at V and 5 bases at J; junction bases unmatched: 5. The CDR3 sequence is 15 residues long.

A few counts support this clone. The chain joins TRBV4-1 to TRBJ2-7; TRBD2 matches 7 bases. Germline V CDR1 and CDR2: MGHRA, YSYEKL. J gave up 3 bases and V 3 bases, and 8 bases lay outside the gene matches. The CDR3 contains 15 residues. The chain's CDR3 is CASSQLSTSDYEQYF. Written as DNA, the CDR3 is TGCGCCAGCAGCCAGTTATCAACTAGCGACTACGAGCAGTACTTC.